This T cell receptor (beta chain) came from a study of T cell responses to AZD1222 COVID-19 vaccine. This clone was observed at least ten times. This table comes from immunoSEQ multiplex PCR, and its TCRdb copy is limited to in-frame clones, with some not included. The sample records 120,000 or so clones, approximately 88% being singletons. Germline V gives CDR1 SGHTA, CDR2 FQGNSA. CDR3 size: 18 residues. Germline trimming cut 2 bases from V and 0 bases from J; bases unmatched to any gene: 7. The sample here was peripheral blood, taken on day 0 of AZD1222 vaccination. V and J are TRBV7-2 and TRBJ2-6; 7 bases are a match to TRBD1. The sequence was obtained from an adult in good health. The DNA for the CDR3 is TGTGCCAGCAGCTTAAAGGGGGCGGGTAGCTCTGGGGCCAACGTCCTGACTTTC. Translating gives CASSLKGAGSSGANVLTF. The whole variable domain, remainder taken from reference TRBV7-2 and TRBJ2-6, is GAGVSQSPSNKVTEKGKDVELRCDPISGHTALYWYRQSLGQGLEFLIYFQGNSAPDKSGLPSDRFSAERTGGSVSTLTIQRTQQEDSAVYLCASSLKGAGSSGANVLTFGAGSRLTVL.